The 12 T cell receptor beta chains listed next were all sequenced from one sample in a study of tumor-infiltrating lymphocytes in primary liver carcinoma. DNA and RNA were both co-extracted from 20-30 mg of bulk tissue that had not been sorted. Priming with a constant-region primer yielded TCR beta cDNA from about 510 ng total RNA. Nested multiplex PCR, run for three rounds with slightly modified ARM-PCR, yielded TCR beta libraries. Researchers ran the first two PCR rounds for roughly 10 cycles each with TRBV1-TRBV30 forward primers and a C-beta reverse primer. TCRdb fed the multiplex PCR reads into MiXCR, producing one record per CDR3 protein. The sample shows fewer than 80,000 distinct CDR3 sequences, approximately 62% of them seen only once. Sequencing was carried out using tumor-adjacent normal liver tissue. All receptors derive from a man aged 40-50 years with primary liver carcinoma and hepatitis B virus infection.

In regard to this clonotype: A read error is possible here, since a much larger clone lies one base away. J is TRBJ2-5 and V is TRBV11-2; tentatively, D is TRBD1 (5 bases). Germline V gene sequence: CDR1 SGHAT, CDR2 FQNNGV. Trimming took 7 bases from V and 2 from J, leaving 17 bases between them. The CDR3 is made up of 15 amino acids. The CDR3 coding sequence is TGTGCCAGCAACAGGAAAGGGGCCAGGCAAGAGACCCAGTACTTC. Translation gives CASNRKGARQETQYF. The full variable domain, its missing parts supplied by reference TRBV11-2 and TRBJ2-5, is EAGVAQSPRYKIIEKRQSVAFWCNPISGHATLYWYQQILGQGPKLLIQFQNNGVVDDSQLPKDRFSAERLKGVDSTLKIQPAKLEDSAVYLCASNRKGARQETQYFGPGTRLLVL.

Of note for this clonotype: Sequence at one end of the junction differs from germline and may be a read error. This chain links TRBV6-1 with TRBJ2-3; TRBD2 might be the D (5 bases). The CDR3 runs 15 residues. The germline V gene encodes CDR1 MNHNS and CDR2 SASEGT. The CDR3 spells CASSEGLEGSDTQYF. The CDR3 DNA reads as TGCGCCAGCAGTGAAGGCCTAGAGGGATCAGATACGCAGTATTTT.

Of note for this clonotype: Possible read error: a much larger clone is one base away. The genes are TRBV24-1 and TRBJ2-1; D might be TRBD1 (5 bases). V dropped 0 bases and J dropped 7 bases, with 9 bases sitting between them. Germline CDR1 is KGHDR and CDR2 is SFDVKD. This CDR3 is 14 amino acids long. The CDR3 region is CATSDLSGNNEQFF. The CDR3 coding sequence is TGTGCCACCAGTGATTTGTCAGGGAATAATGAGCAGTTCTTC.

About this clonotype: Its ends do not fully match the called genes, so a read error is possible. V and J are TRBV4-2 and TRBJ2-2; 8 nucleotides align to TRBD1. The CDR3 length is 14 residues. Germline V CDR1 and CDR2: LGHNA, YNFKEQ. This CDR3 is CANSTGGYIGELFF. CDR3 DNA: TGTGCCAACAGCACAGGGGGTTACATCGGAGAGCTGTTTTTT.

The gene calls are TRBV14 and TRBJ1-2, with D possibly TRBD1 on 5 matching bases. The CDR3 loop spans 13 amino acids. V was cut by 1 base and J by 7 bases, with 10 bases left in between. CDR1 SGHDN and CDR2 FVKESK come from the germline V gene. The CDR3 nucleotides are TGTGCCAGCAGCCAAGCCCAGGGATCTGGCTACACCTTC. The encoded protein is CASSQAQGSGYTF. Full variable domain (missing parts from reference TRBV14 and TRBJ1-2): EAGVTQFPSHSVIEKGQTVTLRCDPISGHDNLYWYRRVMGKEIKFLLHFVKESKQDESGMPNNRFLAERTGGTYSTLKVQPAELEDSGVYFCASSQAQGSGYTFGSGTRLTVV.

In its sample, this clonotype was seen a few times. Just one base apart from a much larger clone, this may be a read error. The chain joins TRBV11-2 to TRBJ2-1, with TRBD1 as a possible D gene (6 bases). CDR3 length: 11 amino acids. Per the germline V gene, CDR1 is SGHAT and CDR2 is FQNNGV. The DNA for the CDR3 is TGTGCCGGCAGCTTTGACAGGGAGCAGTTCTTC. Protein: CAGSFDREQFF.

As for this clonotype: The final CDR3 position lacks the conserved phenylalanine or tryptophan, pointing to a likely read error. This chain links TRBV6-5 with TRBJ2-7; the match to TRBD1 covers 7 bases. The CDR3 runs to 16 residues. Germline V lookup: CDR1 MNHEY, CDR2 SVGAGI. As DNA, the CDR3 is TGCGCCAGCAGGCCAGGACAGGCAGCATCCTTTTACGAGCAGTACTCC. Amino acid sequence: CASRPGQAASFYEQYS.

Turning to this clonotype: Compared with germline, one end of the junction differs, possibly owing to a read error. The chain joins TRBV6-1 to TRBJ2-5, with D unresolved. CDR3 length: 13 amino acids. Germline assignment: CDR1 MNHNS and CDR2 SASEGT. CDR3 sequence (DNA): TGTGCCAGCAGTGTAAGTGGTGCAGAGGCCCAGTACTTC. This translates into CASSVSGAEAQYF.

In DNA form, the CDR3 reads TGTGCTAATGCGGTCACAACTAGCACAGATACGCAGTATTTT. The encoded protein is CANAVTTSTDTQYF. The chain links TRBV12-5 to TRBJ2-3; D remains ambiguous. This CDR3 spans 14 amino acids. Trimming stripped 10 bases from V and 0 bases from J, with 14 bases between. Germline V lookup: CDR1 LGHNT, CDR2 FRNRAP.

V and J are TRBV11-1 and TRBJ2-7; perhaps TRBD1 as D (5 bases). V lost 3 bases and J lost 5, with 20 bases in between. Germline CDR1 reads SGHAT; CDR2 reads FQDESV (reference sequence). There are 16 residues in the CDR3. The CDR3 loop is CASSFPDARAGDEQYF. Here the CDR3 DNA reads TGTGCCAGCAGCTTTCCGGATGCCAGGGCAGGTGACGAGCAGTACTTC.

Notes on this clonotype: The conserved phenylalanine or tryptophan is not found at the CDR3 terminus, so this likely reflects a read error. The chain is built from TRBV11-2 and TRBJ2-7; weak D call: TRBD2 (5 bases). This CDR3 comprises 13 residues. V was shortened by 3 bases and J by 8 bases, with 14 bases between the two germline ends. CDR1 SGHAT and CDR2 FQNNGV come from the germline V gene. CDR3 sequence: CASSFGRASKQYL. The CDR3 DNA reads TGTGCCAGCAGCTTCGGAAGGGCTAGCAAGCAGTACTTA.

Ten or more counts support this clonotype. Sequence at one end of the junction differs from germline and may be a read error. The CDR3 sequence is CASSDSYEQYF. CDR3 nucleotides: TGTGCCAGCAGTGACTCCTACGAGCAGTACTTC. The rearrangement uses TRBV6-5 and TRBJ2-7; D unresolved. From germline, CDR1 is MNHEY and CDR2 SVGAGI. The CDR3 runs to 11 residues.